These 13 T cell receptor beta chains share one sample of origin, sequenced in a study of T cell responses to AZD1222 COVID-19 vaccine. Sequencing was performed with immunoSEQ multiplex PCR; in TCRdb, only in-frame clones are kept and a portion is missing. Of roughly 130,000 clones listed, around 87% were seen once; the top ten hold 1.3% to 1.5%. Sequenced here: peripheral blood, sampled on day 0 of AZD1222 vaccination. These receptors were obtained from an adult in good health.

For the CDR3, the DNA is TGTGCCAGCAGCCCGGGACGGGCGAACACTGAAGCTTTCTTT. The encoded protein is CASSPGRANTEAFF. This chain connects TRBV7-3 to TRBJ1-1, with D maybe TRBD1 (5 bases). Trimming removed 5 bases from V and 1 base from J, with 11 bases in between. CDR3 length equals 14 residues. Germline CDR1 and CDR2: SGHTA and FQGTGA.

The CDR3 DNA sequence: TGTGCCAGCAGCTTAGGGGCTAGGAGCTCCTACAATGAGCAGTTCTTC. As protein: CASSLGARSSYNEQFF. The chain joins TRBV7-3 to TRBJ2-1; TRBD1 is a possible D gene (5 bases). V was shortened by 2 bases and J by 0 bases, with 11 bases between the two germline ends. Germline values: CDR1 SGHTA, CDR2 FQGTGA. This CDR3 spans 16 amino acids.

The chain links TRBV28 to TRBJ1-6, with 7 bases matching TRBD1. The CDR3 consists of 14 residues. J was trimmed by 11 bases and V by 4 bases; bases with no gene match: 8. The germline CDR1 and CDR2 sequences are MDHEN and SYDVKM. In DNA form, the CDR3 reads TGTGCCAGCAGTTCAGGGACAGAACCCGCACCCCTCCACTTT. Translation: CASSSGTEPAPLHF.

The chain recombines TRBV12-3 or TRBV12-4 with TRBJ2-7; D gene uncertain. V lost 3 bases and J 11 bases, leaving 14 bases between the germline ends. The CDR3 extends over 12 amino acids. CDR3 loop: CASSFGSSKEYF. As DNA, the CDR3 is TGTGCCAGCAGTTTTGGCAGCTCTAAAGAGTACTTC.

The chain recombines TRBV5-1 with TRBJ2-2; TRBD2 matches at 10 bases. CDR1 is SGHRS and CDR2 is YFSETQ in the germline V gene. The CDR3 consists of 17 residues. V lost 2 bases to trimming and J lost 1 base; unmatched junction nucleotides: 5. The CDR3 DNA reads TGCGCCAGCAGCTTCATAGCGGGGGGTCAGAACACCGGGGAGCTGTTTTTT. Translating gives CASSFIAGGQNTGELFF.

This clone was seen only once. V is TRBV29-1 and J is TRBJ2-7; weak D call: TRBD1 (5 bases). V lost 4 bases and J 3 bases, leaving 16 bases between the germline ends. CDR3 length: 14 amino acids. Per germline, CDR1 SQVTM and CDR2 ANQGSEA. The CDR3 region is CSVALGTGNYEQYF. The CDR3 region has the DNA TGCAGCGTTGCCCTAGGCACAGGCAACTACGAGCAGTACTTC.

There are a few counts of this clone. CDR3 residues: CASSRRLASMETQYF. The DNA of the CDR3 is TGTGCCAGCAGCCGGAGACTAGCGAGTATGGAGACCCAGTACTTC. The genes are TRBV7-6 and TRBJ2-5, with 8 bases that match TRBD2. The germline V gene encodes CDR1 SGHVS and CDR2 FNYEAQ. The V and J ends lost 5 bases and 5 bases, in that order; junction bases with no gene match: 10. CDR3 length: 15 amino acids.

The gene calls are TRBV5-5 and TRBJ2-3; no firm D call. Trimming took 1 base from V and 4 from J, leaving 7 bases between them. The CDR3 contains 13 residues. Germline V gene lookup returns CDR1 SGHKS and CDR2 YYEKEE (reference sequence). This CDR3 is CASSLYGADTQYF. CDR3 nucleotides: TGTGCCAGCAGCTTGTATGGCGCAGATACGCAGTATTTT.

The chain recombines TRBV6-5 with TRBJ1-1; weak D call: TRBD1 (6 bases). The CDR3 runs 15 residues. With 6 bases removed from V and 1 base from J, the gap between germline ends came to 15 bases. CDR1 and CDR2 from the germline V gene are MNHEY and SVGAGI. CDR3 residues: CASRPRGAPNTEAFF. For the CDR3, the DNA is TGTGCCAGCAGACCGCGGGGGGCCCCGAACACTGAAGCTTTCTTT.

V is TRBV3-1 (or the pseudogene TRBV3-2) and J is TRBJ1-4; D may be TRBD1 (5 bases). The CDR3 covers 15 residues. Germline CDR1 reads LGHDT; CDR2 reads YNNKEL (reference sequence). V was shortened by 4 bases and J by 5 bases, with 14 bases between the two germline ends. The CDR3 region is CASSRGSHPNEKLFF. The CDR3 DNA reads as TGTGCCAGCAGCCGGGGCTCCCACCCGAATGAAAAACTGTTTTTT.

The V call is TRBV7-9, the J call TRBJ2-1; TRBD2 matches at 12 bases. The V gene's germline CDR1 is SEHNR and CDR2 FQNEAQ (reference sequence). Germline trimming cut 4 bases from V and 5 bases from J; bases unmatched to any gene: 3. This CDR3 comprises 15 residues. CDR3 bases: TGTGCCAGCAGCTCGACTAGCGGGGGCCACAATGAGCAGTTCTTC. Protein product: CASSSTSGGHNEQFF. Using reference TRBV7-9 and TRBJ2-1 for the parts outside the CDR3, the full variable domain is DTGVSQNPRHKITKRGQNVTFRCDPISEHNRLYWYRQTLGQGPEFLTYFQNEAQLEKSRLLSDRFSAERPKGSFSTLEIQRTEQGDSAMYLCASSSTSGGHNEQFFGPGTRLTVL.

The CDR3 sequence: CASSQSWDSPFYGYTF. CDR3 in DNA: TGCGCCAGCAGTCAATCCTGGGACAGCCCTTTCTATGGCTACACCTTC. This chain uses TRBV23-1 with TRBJ1-2; 7 bases align to TRBD1. TRBV23-1 is placed among ORFs of uncertain function. With 0 bases clipped from V and 4 bases from J, the junction kept 8 bases outside the gene matches. The length of the CDR3 is 16 residues.

The chain recombines TRBV7-2 with TRBJ1-5, with D perhaps TRBD1 (5 bases). V dropped 5 bases and J dropped 6 bases, with 23 bases sitting between them. Germline CDR1 and CDR2: SGHTA and FQGNSA. The CDR3 has 17 residues. The DNA of the CDR3 is TGTGCCAGCAGCGGTGGATTGGGACCGGCCTTCGGTCAGCCCCAGCATTTT. Its protein is CASSGGLGPAFGQPQHF.